A single sample is the source of the 3 T cell receptor beta chains below, sequenced in a study of T cells in women clearing cervical HPV infection. This table comes from immunoSEQ multiplex PCR, and its TCRdb copy is limited to in-frame clones, with some not included. Here the sample table reports more than 30,000 clones. The sequencing input was blood buffy coat. The receptors originated from a woman aged 18 to 75 with a cervical HPV16 infection that either progressed to CIN3+ or cleared (not recorded which).

As to this clone: The CDR3 extends 3 residues past the end of the read, so its final part is completed from the germline J gene. The chain is built from TRBV20-1 and TRBJ1-4; the D gene is possibly TRBD1 (5 bases). V was cut by 0 bases and J by 8 bases, with 13 bases left in between. This CDR3 has 14 residues. Looked up from germline, CDR1 is DFQATT and CDR2 is SNEGSKA (reference sequence). The CDR3 bases that were read are TGCAGTGCTAGAGAGTATGAAGGGGTCGAAAAA. Residues: CSAREYEGVEK. The full CDR3 is CSAREYEGVEKLFF.

As regards this clone: The read halts 3 residues ahead of the CDR3 end, with the missing end drawn from the germline J gene. The chain recombines TRBV20-1 with TRBJ1-2; D may be TRBD1 (6 bases). The CDR3 sequence is 15 residues long. The V end was cut by 6 bases, the J end by 2 bases, with 19 bases between. CDR1 is DFQATT, CDR2 SNEGSKA, per germline (reference sequence). This chain's CDR3 is CSAPGQGTTNYGYTF. CDR3 bases read: TGCAGTGCCCCCGGGCAGGGGACAACCAACTATGGC.

To note about this clone: The CDR3 end is not reached by the read, which stops 3 residues before it; the germline J gene fills it in. This sequence joins TRBV7-8 and TRBJ2-7; 8 nucleotides align to TRBD2. CDR1 SGHVS and CDR2 FQNEAQ come from the germline V gene. V was pared by 7 bases and J by 1 base, with 9 bases of the junction left unmatched. The CDR3 is 15 amino acids. Partial CDR3 DNA: TGTGCCAGCATGGCGGGAGGCCTCGGGTCCTACGAG. As protein: CASMAGGLGSYE. The whole CDR3 protein is CASMAGGLGSYEQYF.